This T cell receptor beta chain originates from a study of shared clonotypes between healthy human individuals. Running of the assay took place at deep level. Sequencing was performed with immunoSEQ multiplex PCR; in TCRdb, only in-frame clones are kept and a portion is missing. The data hold 450,000 to 600,000 clones, with roughly 78% observed a single time. At least ten counts were recorded for this clone. Losses at the gene ends were 2 bases for V and 9 bases for J; bases not matched to a gene: 8. The CDR3 contains 15 residues. Germline values: CDR1 SGDLS, CDR2 YYNGEE. Sequencing was done on a sample of PBMCs. The receptor was derived from a woman aged 40 to 49 in good health. Some clones in this sample may be carry-over from other donors' samples. This chain uses TRBV9 with TRBJ2-1, with 10 bases aligning to TRBD1. CDR3 sequence (DNA): TGTGCCAGCAGCGTGGGACAGGGGTATAGTGGTGAGCAGTTCTTC. This codes for CASSVGQGYSGEQFF. Full variable domain (remainder filled in from reference TRBV9 and TRBJ2-1): DSGVTQTPKHLITATGQRVTLRCSPRSGDLSVYWYQQSLDQGLQFLIQYYNGEERAKGNILERFSAQQFPDLHSELNLSSLELGDSALYFCASSVGQGYSGEQFFGPGTRLTVL.